This is a list of T cell receptor beta chains from one sample in a study of cytomegalovirus exposure and HLA in healthy donors. The protocol was immunoSEQ multiplex PCR, while the TCRdb copy is restricted to in-frame clones and leaves out a portion. This repertoire includes approximately 170,000 clones. The source material was PBMCs. Source of these receptors: a woman aged 18-29 years in good health and CMV-seropositive. Both conserved end residues are part of each CDR3. Each record gives: J gene, V gene, CDR3 length, D gene, CDR3 DNA, CDR3 protein. D genes are given only for firm matches.

>TRBJ2-5|TRBV19|15|TRBD2
TGTGCCAGTAGCACCGGACTAGCGGGAGTGGAGACCCAGTACTTC
CASSTGLAGVETQYF
>TRBJ2-7|TRBV15|15|TRBD2
TGTGCCACCTGGAGTGTGCGGGAGGGCCTCTCCGAGCAGTACTTC
CATWSVREGLSEQYF
>TRBJ1-1|TRBV5-4|15|-
TGTGCCAGCAGCTTGTATCAGGGGCTACAGACCGGAGCTTTCTTT
CASSLYQGLQTGAFF
>TRBJ1-1|TRBV30|13|TRBD1
TGTGCCTGGAGCCCGGACAGGGTATTTGAAGCTTTCTTT
CAWSPDRVFEAFF
>TRBJ2-2|TRBV2|15|TRBD1
TGTGCCAGCAGTGGAGAGGTCAGGGGGACCGGGGAGCTGTTTTTT
CASSGEVRGTGELFF
>TRBJ2-3|TRBV9|16|TRBD2
TGTGCCAGCAGCGTCCCCCGGGGGGGGCGGGCAGATACGCAGTATTTT
CASSVPRGGRADTQYF
>TRBJ2-3|TRBV7-9|12|-
TGTGCCAGCAGCTCCGCCGGAGATACGCAGTATTTT
CASSSAGDTQYF
>TRBJ2-1|TRBV5-1|16|TRBD2
TGCGCCAGCAGCTTGGCCCTAGCGGGAGGCTTTAGTGAGCAGTTCTTC
CASSLALAGGFSEQFF
>TRBJ1-3|TRBV28|14|TRBD1
TGTGCCAGCAAAACGACAGGGGGCGGAAACACCATATATTTT
CASKTTGGGNTIYF
>TRBJ1-1|TRBV9|15|-
TGTGCCAGCAGCGTATTCTTACAGGGTCCCACTGAAGCTTTCTTT
CASSVFLQGPTEAFF
>TRBJ2-7|TRBV5-4|15|TRBD2
TGTGCCAGCAGCTCCGGGACTACGAGCTCCTACGAGCAGTACTTC
CASSSGTTSSYEQYF
>TRBJ1-3|TRBV30|17|TRBD1
TGTGCCTGGAGTAGACAGGGCTTCGGGCTCTCTGGAAACACCATATATTTT
CAWSRQGFGLSGNTIYF
>TRBJ2-1|TRBV9|18|TRBD2
TGTGCCAGCAGCGTAGCTACGTTCGAGGGGACTACCTACAATGAGCAGTTCTTC
CASSVATFEGTTYNEQFF
>TRBJ2-7|TRBV7-2|15|-
TGTGCCAGCAGCTTCCAGGGGGGAACCGCCTACGAGCAGTACTTC
CASSFQGGTAYEQYF
>TRBJ1-6|TRBV5-4|15|TRBD1
TGTGCCAGCAGCTACAGGGGGCAGGGAAGTTCACCCCTCCACTTT
CASSYRGQGSSPLHF
>TRBJ1-1|TRBV7-9|13|TRBD1
TGTGCCAGCAGCCCTCAGGGGGACACTGAAGCTTTCTTT
CASSPQGDTEAFF
>TRBJ2-7|TRBV4-2|16|TRBD1
TGTGCCAGCAGCCAAGATCTTCGGGACAGACGGAACGAGCAGTACTTC
CASSQDLRDRRNEQYF